A selection of T cell receptor beta chains follows, all from one sample in a study of OX40 agonist ivuxolimab in advanced cancers. Some clones are missing from TCRdb's copy, which holds only in-frame ones; the method was immunoSEQ multiplex PCR. The sample holds 40,000 to 45,000 clones, roughly 84% seen once. The material was CD4+ or CD8+ T cells sorted from blood, obtained in a trial of the OX40 agonist ivuxolimab. The source is an adult with an advanced solid tumor such as melanoma, head and neck, liver or kidney cancer. The CDR3 runs from the conserved cysteine through the conserved F or W. The D gene is left open where the match is weak. Not all rows give a size; the values are once, few, many and, for expanded clones, a class.

CDR3aa	CDR3nt	v_gene	d_gene	j_gene	abundance
CAWSVIGELFF	TGTGCCTGGAGTGTAATAGGGGAGCTGTTTTTT	TRBV30	NA	TRBJ2-2	NA
CASSLSKSSGNTIYF	TGTGCCAGCAGCTTGTCGAAGAGCTCTGGAAACACCATATATTTT	TRBV5-8	NA	TRBJ1-3	NA
CASSLEAVRHHGYTF	TGTGCCAGCAGCTTAGAGGCAGTACGACACCATGGCTACACCTTC	TRBV7-9	NA	TRBJ1-2	NA
CASRPAGETYGYTF	TGTGCCAGTAGGCCGGCGGGGGAGACCTATGGCTACACCTTC	TRBV19	NA	TRBJ1-2	NA
CASSRMTETFF	TGTGCCAGCAGTAGGATGACAGAGACTTTCTTT	TRBV6-6	NA	TRBJ1-1	NA
CAWSAPQITNYGYTF	TGTGCCTGGAGTGCCCCACAGATAACTAACTATGGCTACACCTTC	TRBV30	NA	TRBJ1-2	NA
CASSAPGLTEAFF	TGTGCCAGCAGTGCCCCAGGGCTGACTGAAGCTTTCTTT	TRBV6-5	NA	TRBJ1-1	NA
CASSKDPLNTEAFF	TGCGCCAGCAGTAAGGACCCACTGAACACTGAAGCTTTCTTT	TRBV5-1	NA	TRBJ1-1	NA
CASMGGGPQHF	TGTGCCAGTATGGGTGGGGGGCCCCAGCATTTT	TRBV19	NA	TRBJ1-5	NA
CASRRTGGNYGYTF	TGTGCCAGCAGACGGACAGGGGGCAACTATGGCTACACCTTC	TRBV5-4	TRBD1	TRBJ1-2	few
CASSLVGLGTDTQYF	TGTGCCAGCAGCTTAGTTGGGTTGGGGACAGATACGCAGTATTTT	TRBV7-6	NA	TRBJ2-3	NA
CASSDHRISGNQPQHF	TGTGCCAGCAGTGATCACAGGATCTCGGGCAATCAGCCCCAGCATTTT	TRBV6-1	NA	TRBJ1-5	NA
CASSLDSAYNEQFF	TGTGCCAGCAGCTTAGACTCGGCCTACAATGAGCAGTTCTTC	TRBV7-8	NA	TRBJ2-1	NA
CSVPLEGNHYNEQFF	TGCAGCGTCCCCTTGGAGGGTAATCACTACAATGAGCAGTTCTTC	TRBV29-1	NA	TRBJ2-1	NA
CASSLGPAGGADTQYF	TGCGCCAGCAGCTTGGGACCAGCGGGAGGAGCGGATACGCAGTATTTT	TRBV5-1	TRBD2	TRBJ2-3	NA
CASRAGTGGNNSPLHF	TGTGCCAGCAGAGCCGGGACAGGGGGCAATAATTCACCCCTCCACTTT	TRBV7-6	TRBD1	TRBJ1-6	once
CASRRDLMNTEAFF	TGTGCCAGCAGACGGGACTTAATGAACACTGAAGCTTTCTTT	TRBV5-8	NA	TRBJ1-1	NA
CASSPRGRGDTQYF	TGTGCCAGCAGCCCACGAGGCAGGGGGGATACGCAGTATTTT	TRBV9	TRBD1	TRBJ2-3	NA
CASSLAPGSSYNEQFF	TGTGCCAGCAGCTTAGCGCCAGGGAGCTCCTACAATGAGCAGTTCTTC	TRBV7-9	NA	TRBJ2-1	NA
CASSQSGTSGFSTDTQYF	TGCGCCAGCAGCCAATCCGGGACTAGCGGTTTTAGCACAGATACGCAGTATTTT	TRBV4-1	TRBD2	TRBJ2-3	NA
CASGFSGTRRSPEAFF	TGTGCTAGTGGTTTTTCCGGGACTCGAAGAAGCCCTGAAGCTTTCTTT	TRBV12-5	NA	TRBJ1-1	NA
CASSESFGNTGTDYEQYF	TGTGCCAGCAGTGAAAGTTTCGGAAACACCGGGACAGACTACGAGCAGTACTTC	TRBV2	TRBD1	TRBJ2-7	once
CASSEVRGRTYNEQFF	TGTGCCAGCAGTGAAGTTCGCGGGAGAACCTACAATGAGCAGTTCTTC	TRBV6-1	TRBD2	TRBJ2-1	NA